This T cell receptor beta chain was profiled in a study of blood T cell repertoires in COVID-19 (TCRdb year 2020). Broadly, across the study: Samples from collaborators originated in the United States, Italy and Spain and spanned both the acute and convalescent phases of COVID-19. The prospective study material was composed of cDNA or gDNA derived from T cells, B-cell-depleted T cells, or PBMCs. The dataset comprised deeply sampled blood TCRbeta repertoires from subjects exposed to, actively infected with, or recovered from COVID-19. The repertoires were released in a freely available public database intended as a resource for research on the immune response to SARS-CoV-2. The samples were drawn from two sources: the first 160 participants of the ongoing ImmuneRACE study, and fewer than 1,500 subjects contributed by 6 global collaborators. The sample metadata nearly always contained a de-identified subject ID, COVID-19 status, age in years and sex. Where available, HLA class I and class II types were taken from metadata supplied by the sample provider and were not determined by assay-based typing. The full study reports these points: The amount of clinical and demographic metadata varied by source and participant and was provided uncurated.

TCRbeta CDR3 regions were amplified from genomic DNA using the immunoSEQ Assay, a bias-controlled multiplex PCR. In the source study's methods: The number of nucleated cells in each sample was estimated from the amplification of reference gene primers within the assay. To quantify the absolute abundance of each unique TCRbeta CDR3 rearrangement, sequence reads were collapsed and filtered. For each sample, productive Simpson clonality was calculated as the square root of Simpson's diversity index over productive rearrangements. TCRdb limited this immuneACCESS table to in-frame rearrangements with V and J called. A share of clones is missing; checked studies link under half to unresolved V genes, and the rest is unexplained. The D gene and trimming were derived from the DNA, and the V and J assignments and clone size from that table. The sample table contains under 300,000 clones; only one count was recorded for around nine tenths of them. The ten top clones hold 0.99% of the sample.

Notes on this clone: No antigen is known for it. Base qualities are not recorded, but no much larger clone differs from it by a single base.

Another Seattle source contributed samples from volunteer blood donors who had recovered from COVID-19. The collaborating institutions used their own protocols to collect whole blood in K2EDTA tubes. For TCRbeta analysis, collaborators shipped samples in one of three forms: frozen whole blood, isolated PBMCs, or DNA extracted from either of those sample types. Sequences were obtained from peripheral blood. This TCR derives from a woman aged 40 to 49 who had recovered from COVID-19.

In nucleotide form, the sequence is TGTGCCTGCAGTATCGACAGGGAAGGGCCCGAACGTTCACCCCTCCACTTT. It is translated as CACSIDREGPERSPLHF. This receptor chain uses TRBV30 and TRBJ1-6; the central 7 bases match TRBD1. Germline trimming amounts to 6 bases on V and 9 bases on J, with 20 as the count of junction bases outside the gene matches. The germline V gene (reference sequence) sets CDR1 to GTSNPN and CDR2 to SVGIG. There are 17 amino acids in the CDR3, from cysteine to phenylalanine inclusive. CDR3 DNA is the only sequence kept; it has 51 bases, read in frame from the first base.